This T cell receptor (beta chain) derives from a study of CD8 T cells in ankylosing spondylitis. TCRdb redid the calling of the 5' RACE reads with MiXCR, one entry per CDR3 protein. The sample consists of 750,000 to 850,000 distinct CDR3 sequences, roughly 12% of them appearing once. CDR3 size: 15 residues. CDR1 and CDR2 (germline): SGHRS, YFSETQ. Trimming shortened V by 1 base and J by 7 bases, and 15 bases separated the two germline ends. General study points: Ankylosing spondylitis blood appeared to be characterized by a TCR beta motif of several highly homologous variants.

With regard to this clonotype: The antigen remains unidentified.

V and J are TRBV5-1 and TRBJ2-1; possibly TRBD1 or TRBD2 for D (5 bases each). The sequence derives from a male donor with ankylosing spondylitis. The sample comprised blood, either unsorted or a sorted T cell fraction (not recorded which). The CDR3 bases are TGCGCCAGCAGCTTGACAACGGGGCCTGGAAATGAGCAGTTCTTC. This sequence encodes CASSLTTGPGNEQFF. The entire variable domain, with the rest obtained from reference TRBV5-1 and TRBJ2-1, is as follows: KAGVTQTPRYLIKTRGQQVTLSCSPISGHRSVSWYQQTPGQGLQFLFEYFSETQRNKGNFPGRFSGRQFSNSRSEMNVSTLELGDSALYLCASSLTTGPGNEQFFGPGTRLTVL.